Below, 20 T cell receptor beta chains from the same sample are listed, as sequenced in a study of T cell repertoires in cytomegalovirus infection. Antigens of these TCRs are unknown. TCRdb used MiXCR to reprocess the reads, holding one entry per CDR3 protein. The repertoire holds 800,000 to 950,000 distinct CDR3 sequences, about 31% seen once, with around 12% in the top ten. The sample was cultured CD8+ T cells from PBMCs, taken from culture after CMV antigen stimulation. The receptors were gathered from a human donor in good health (CMV status not recorded). Some clones in this sample may be carry-over from other donors' samples.

V is TRBV6-1 and J is TRBJ2-1, with TRBD1 matching 8 bases. The V and J ends lost 6 bases and 8 bases, in that order; junction bases with no gene match: 6. Per the germline V gene, CDR1 is MNHNS and CDR2 is SASEGT. This CDR3 contains 13 residues. In DNA form, the CDR3 reads TGTGCCAGCAGAGTGCAGGGGGCACATGAGCAGTTCTTC. Translation: CASRVQGAHEQFF.

This clonotype was counted only a few times. The J gene is TRBJ1-1, the V gene TRBV27; tentatively, D is TRBD1 (5 bases). The ends were cut back, 3 bases at V and 0 bases at J, with 14 bases in the middle. This CDR3 is built from 16 residues. CDR1 is MNHEY and CDR2 is SMNVEV in the germline V gene (reference sequence). This chain's CDR3 is CASSFAPGRVNTEAFF. In DNA form, the CDR3 reads TGTGCCAGCAGTTTCGCGCCAGGGAGGGTGAACACTGAAGCTTTCTTT.

This clonotype was detected a few times. The gene calls are TRBV7-9 and TRBJ2-2; D ambiguous. The ends were cut back, 1 base at V and 1 base at J, with 13 bases in the middle. CDR1 is SEHNR, CDR2 FQNEAQ, per germline (reference sequence). The CDR3 is 17 amino acids. CDR3 residues: CASSLDWVKENTGELFF. The CDR3 coding sequence is TGTGCCAGCAGCTTAGATTGGGTTAAGGAGAACACCGGGGAGCTGTTTTTT.

The CDR3 DNA sequence: TGTGCCAGCAGCTTAGGCGCCCGGCAGCAGTTCTTC. It yields the protein CASSLGARQQFF. This chain joins TRBV7-9 and TRBJ2-1, with unresolved D. Germline values: CDR1 SEHNR, CDR2 FQNEAQ (reference sequence). This CDR3 comprises 12 residues. Trimming left V 1 base short and J 11 bases short, with 9 bases between.

This clonotype was recorded a few times. The rearrangement links TRBV27 to TRBJ2-1; no reliable D call. The CDR3 covers 13 residues. V gave up 3 bases and J gave up 8 bases, with 11 bases separating them. Germline CDR1 is MNHEY and CDR2 is SMNVEV (reference sequence). CDR3 loop: CASSLGTFDEQFF. As DNA, the CDR3 is TGTGCCAGCAGTTTGGGTACATTTGATGAGCAGTTCTTC.

The rearrangement uses TRBV5-5 and TRBJ1-4; 8 bases align to TRBD1. Germline assignment: CDR1 SGHKS and CDR2 YYEKEE (reference sequence). This CDR3 spans 15 amino acids. Trimming removed 4 bases from V and 5 bases from J; junction bases left unmatched: 7. CDR3 protein: CASSLLDRGNEKLFF. DNA for the CDR3: TGTGCCAGCAGCCTACTCGACAGGGGAAATGAAAAACTGTTTTTT.

This clonotype was detected only a few times. This chain joins TRBV7-6 and TRBJ2-2, with D perhaps TRBD1 (6 bases). The V end lost 4 bases, the J end lost 4 bases, and 25 bases lay between the germline ends. Germline V lookup: CDR1 SGHVS, CDR2 FNYEAQ. The CDR3 sequence is 19 residues long. CDR3 residues: CASSSLPPRRGVGTGELFF. The CDR3 nucleotides are TGTGCCAGCAGCTCGTTGCCTCCCCGCAGGGGTGTAGGCACCGGGGAGCTGTTTTTT.

The chain joins TRBV7-3 to TRBJ2-3; TRBD2 matches 9 bases. The CDR3 extends over 17 amino acids. V lost 0 bases to trimming and J lost 4 bases; unmatched junction nucleotides: 8. Germline-derived CDR1 and CDR2 are SGHTA and FQGTGA. CDR3 DNA: TGTGCCAGCAGCTTAACAGGCGCGGGGGGGCCCGCAGATACGCAGTATTTT. As protein: CASSLTGAGGPADTQYF.

This chain connects TRBV12-3 or TRBV12-4 to TRBJ2-5; 11 positions agree with TRBD2. The trim removed 6 bases at V and 6 bases at J, leaving 6 bases unmatched. The CDR3 is 14 residues long. This CDR3 is CASSPSGGPQTQYF. The CDR3 nucleotides read TGTGCCAGCAGCCCTAGCGGGGGGCCCCAGACCCAGTACTTC.

This clonotype was detected only a few times. This chain joins TRBV19 and TRBJ1-1; D gene uncertain. Germline CDR1 is LNHDA and CDR2 is SQIVND (reference sequence). The CDR3 contains 14 residues. V was trimmed by 6 bases and J by 4 bases, leaving 15 bases between them. In DNA form, the CDR3 reads TGTGCCAGTAGCAAAAGGGCAGCAGCCACTGAAGCTTTCTTT. Translated, it gives CASSKRAAATEAFF. The whole variable domain, remainder taken from reference TRBV19 and TRBJ1-1, is DGGITQSPKYLFRKEGQNVTLSCEQNLNHDAMYWYRQDPGQGLRLIYYSQIVNDFQKGDIAEGYSVSREKKESFPLTVTSAQKNPTAFYLCASSKRAAATEAFFGQGTRLTVV.

This clonotype was counted only a few times. The genes are TRBV6-2 or TRBV6-3 and TRBJ2-7; D may match TRBD1 or TRBD2 (5 bases each). The CDR3 totals 15 residues. Germline V gives CDR1 MNHEY, CDR2 SVGEGT. Trimming shortened V by 6 bases and J by 5 bases, and 20 bases separated the two germline ends. The CDR3 region has the DNA TGTGCCAGCAGCCCTCGAGCAGGGAGTGTGGACGAGCAGTACGTC. It translates to CASSPRAGSVDEQYV.

The chain employs TRBV2 and TRBJ2-7, with TRBD2 as a possible D gene (6 bases). CDR1 SNHLY and CDR2 FYNNEI come from the germline V gene. The V end was cut by 4 bases, the J end by 4 bases, with 11 bases between. This CDR3 contains 13 residues. CDR3 amino acids: CASSGTTKYEQYV. As DNA, the CDR3 is TGTGCCAGCAGTGGGACTACCAAATACGAGCAGTACGTC.

The chain couples TRBV19 to TRBJ1-5, with unresolved D. Per the germline V gene, CDR1 is LNHDA and CDR2 is SQIVND (reference sequence). V gave up 10 bases and J gave up 6 bases, with 16 bases separating them. The CDR3 runs 13 residues. For the CDR3, the DNA is TGTGCCACCTCGGGCCGGGAATCTCAGCCCCAGCATTTT. Its protein is CATSGRESQPQHF.

This clonotype has just a few counts. J is TRBJ2-7 and V is TRBV27, with TRBD1 matching 7 bases. Germline V gene data show CDR1 as MNHEY and CDR2 as SMNVEV (reference sequence). J lost 5 bases, V lost 6 bases, and 10 bases had no gene match. The CDR3 is 14 amino acids. In DNA, the CDR3 is TGTGCCAGCAGCACCGGGACAGACGTCCACGAGCAGTACGTC. Translation: CASSTGTDVHEQYV.

CDR3 sequence reads: CASSLGQPMYF. The CDR3 bases are TGTGCCAGCAGCTTGGGACAGCCCATGTACTTC. The V and J genes are TRBV7-9 and TRBJ2-5; 7 nucleotides line up with TRBD1. The CDR3 runs to 11 residues. The germline CDR1 and CDR2 sequences are SEHNR and FQNEAQ (reference sequence). The ends lost 3 bases at V and 13 bases at J; junction bases unmatched: 5.

In its sample, this clonotype was seen a few times. The CDR3 sequence is CASSLYTGARGYTF. DNA of the CDR3: TGTGCCAGCAGCTTGTATACGGGGGCACGAGGCTACACCTTC. J is TRBJ1-2 and V is TRBV5-6; maybe TRBD1 (6 bases). V lost 1 base and J lost 8, with 15 bases in between. Looked up from germline, CDR1 is SGHDT and CDR2 is YYEEEE. The CDR3 contains 14 residues.

V and J are TRBV19 and TRBJ1-1; 9 nucleotides agree with TRBD1. Germline assignment: CDR1 LNHDA and CDR2 SQIVND (reference sequence). J lost 0 bases, V lost 6 bases, and 8 bases had no gene match. CDR3 length: 16 amino acids. CDR3 region: CASRPLGTGLNTEAFF. The CDR3 DNA reads as TGTGCCAGTAGGCCTCTAGGGACAGGGTTGAACACTGAAGCTTTCTTT.

V usage is TRBV27 and J usage is TRBJ1-2, with 10 bases fitting TRBD1. Germline assignment: CDR1 MNHEY and CDR2 SMNVEV (reference sequence). V was pared by 6 bases and J by 8 bases, with 12 bases of the junction left unmatched. The CDR3 covers 15 residues. The CDR3 DNA follows: TGTGCCAGCAGCTCGGGACAGGGGCTAATGACGGGCTACACCTTC. It is translated as CASSSGQGLMTGYTF.

The gene calls are TRBV19 and TRBJ2-3; 7 bases line up with TRBD1. Trimming cost V 5 bases and J 3 bases; bases outside gene matches: 11. This CDR3 contains 16 residues. The V gene's germline CDR1 is LNHDA and CDR2 SQIVND (reference sequence). The CDR3: CASSFTGERRTDTQYF. The CDR3 DNA follows: TGTGCCAGTAGTTTTACAGGGGAAAGGAGGACAGATACGCAGTATTTT.

This clonotype appeared a few times. The chain carries TRBV12-5 and TRBJ1-1; TRBD1 aligns across 7 bases. This CDR3 region has 16 residues. Germline loops: CDR1 LGHNT, CDR2 FRNRAP. The V segment lost 5 bases and the J segment 3 bases; nucleotides outside the gene matches: 12. In DNA, the CDR3 is TGTGCTAGTGGTCTACACCAGGGGGGAGACGACACTGAAGCTTTCTTT. Protein product: CASGLHQGGDDTEAFF.